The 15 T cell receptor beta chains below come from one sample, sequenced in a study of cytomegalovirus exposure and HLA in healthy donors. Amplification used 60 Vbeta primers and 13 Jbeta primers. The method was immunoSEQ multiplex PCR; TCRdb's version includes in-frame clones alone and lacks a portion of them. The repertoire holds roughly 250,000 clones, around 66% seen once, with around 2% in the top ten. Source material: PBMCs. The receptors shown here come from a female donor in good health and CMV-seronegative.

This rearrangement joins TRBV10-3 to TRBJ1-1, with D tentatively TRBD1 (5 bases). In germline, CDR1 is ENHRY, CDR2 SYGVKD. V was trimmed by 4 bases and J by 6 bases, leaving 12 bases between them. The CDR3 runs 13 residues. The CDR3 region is CAISAGGNPEAFF. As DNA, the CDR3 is TGTGCCATCAGTGCGGGGGGAAACCCTGAAGCTTTCTTT.

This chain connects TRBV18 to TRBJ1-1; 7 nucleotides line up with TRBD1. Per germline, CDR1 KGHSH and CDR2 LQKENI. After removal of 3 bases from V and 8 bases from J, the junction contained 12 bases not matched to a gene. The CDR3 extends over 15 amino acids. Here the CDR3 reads CASSPNQGGEMEAFF. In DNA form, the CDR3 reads TGTGCCAGCTCACCTAACCAGGGGGGCGAGATGGAAGCTTTCTTT.

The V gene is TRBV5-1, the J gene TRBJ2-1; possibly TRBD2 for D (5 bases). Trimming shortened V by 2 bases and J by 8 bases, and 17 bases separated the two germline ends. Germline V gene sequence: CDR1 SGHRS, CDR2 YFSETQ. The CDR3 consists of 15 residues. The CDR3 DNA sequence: TGCGCCAGCAGCTTCCGGGGAGTTAGTGGCGATGAGCAGTTCTTC. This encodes CASSFRGVSGDEQFF.

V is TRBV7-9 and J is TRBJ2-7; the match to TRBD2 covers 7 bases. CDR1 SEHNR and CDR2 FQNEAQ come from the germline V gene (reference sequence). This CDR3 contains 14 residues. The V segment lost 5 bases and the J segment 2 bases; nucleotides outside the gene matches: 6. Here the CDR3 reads CASSPSGKAYEQYF. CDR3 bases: TGTGCCAGCAGCCCCAGCGGGAAAGCCTACGAGCAGTACTTC.

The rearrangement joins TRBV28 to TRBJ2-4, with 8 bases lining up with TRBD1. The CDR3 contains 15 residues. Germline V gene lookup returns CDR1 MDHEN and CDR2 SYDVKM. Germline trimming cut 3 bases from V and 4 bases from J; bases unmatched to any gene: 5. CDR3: CASSFGGQAKNIQYF. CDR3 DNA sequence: TGTGCCAGCAGTTTTGGGGGACAGGCAAAAAACATTCAGTACTTC. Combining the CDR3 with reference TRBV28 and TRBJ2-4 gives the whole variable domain DVKVTQSSRYLVKRTGEKVFLECVQDMDHENMFWYRQDPGLGLRLIYFSYDVKMKEKGDIPEGYSVSREKKERFSLILESASTNQTSMYLCASSFGGQAKNIQYFGAGTRLSVL.

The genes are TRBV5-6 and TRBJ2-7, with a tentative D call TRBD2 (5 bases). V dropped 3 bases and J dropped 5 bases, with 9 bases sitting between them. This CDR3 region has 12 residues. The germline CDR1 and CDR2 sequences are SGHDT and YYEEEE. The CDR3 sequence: CASSWRSDEQYF. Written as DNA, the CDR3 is TGTGCCAGCAGCTGGAGGTCGGACGAGCAGTACTTC.

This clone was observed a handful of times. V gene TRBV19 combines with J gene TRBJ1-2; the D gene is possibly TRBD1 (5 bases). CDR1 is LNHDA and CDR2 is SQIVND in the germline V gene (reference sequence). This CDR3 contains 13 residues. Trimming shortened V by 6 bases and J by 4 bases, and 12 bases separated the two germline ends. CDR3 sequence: CASSQQAPYGYTF. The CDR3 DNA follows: TGTGCCAGTAGCCAACAGGCCCCCTATGGCTACACCTTC.

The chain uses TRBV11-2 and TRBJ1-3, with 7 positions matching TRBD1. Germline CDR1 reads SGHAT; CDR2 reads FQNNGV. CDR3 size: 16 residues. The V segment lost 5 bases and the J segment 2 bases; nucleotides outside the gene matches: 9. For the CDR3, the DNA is TGTGCCAGCAGCCGAGTAGGCACAGGGGCTGGAAACACCATATATTTT. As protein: CASSRVGTGAGNTIYF.

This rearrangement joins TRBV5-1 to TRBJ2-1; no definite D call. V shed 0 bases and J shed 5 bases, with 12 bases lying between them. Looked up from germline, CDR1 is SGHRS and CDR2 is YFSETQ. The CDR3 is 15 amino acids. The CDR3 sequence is CASSLGPETNNEQFF. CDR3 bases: TGCGCCAGCAGCTTGGGCCCCGAAACTAACAATGAGCAGTTCTTC.

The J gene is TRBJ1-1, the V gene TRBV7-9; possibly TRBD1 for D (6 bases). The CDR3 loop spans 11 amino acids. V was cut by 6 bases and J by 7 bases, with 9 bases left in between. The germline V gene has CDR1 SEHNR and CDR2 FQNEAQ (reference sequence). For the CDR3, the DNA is TGTGCCAGCAGTAGACAGGTTGAAGCTTTCTTT. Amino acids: CASSRQVEAFF.

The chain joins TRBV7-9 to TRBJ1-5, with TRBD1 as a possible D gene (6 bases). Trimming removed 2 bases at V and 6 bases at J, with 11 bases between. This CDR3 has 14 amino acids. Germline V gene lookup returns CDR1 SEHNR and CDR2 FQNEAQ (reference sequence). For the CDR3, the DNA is TGTGCCAGCAGCTTAAAAGGGGGTGGTCAGCCCCAGCATTTT. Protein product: CASSLKGGGQPQHF.

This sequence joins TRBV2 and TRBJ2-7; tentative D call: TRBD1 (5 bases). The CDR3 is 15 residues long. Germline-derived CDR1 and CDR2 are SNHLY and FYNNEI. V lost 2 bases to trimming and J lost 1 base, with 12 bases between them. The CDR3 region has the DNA TGTGCCAGCAGTGAACCGACAGCGATATCCTACGAGCAGTACTTC. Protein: CASSEPTAISYEQYF.

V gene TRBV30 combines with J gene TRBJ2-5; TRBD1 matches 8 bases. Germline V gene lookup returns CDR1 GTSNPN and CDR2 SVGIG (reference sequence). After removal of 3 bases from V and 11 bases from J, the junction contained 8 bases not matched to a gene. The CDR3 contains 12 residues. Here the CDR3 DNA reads TGTGCCTGGAGGGCTGGACAGGGTGTGCAGTACTTC. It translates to CAWRAGQGVQYF.

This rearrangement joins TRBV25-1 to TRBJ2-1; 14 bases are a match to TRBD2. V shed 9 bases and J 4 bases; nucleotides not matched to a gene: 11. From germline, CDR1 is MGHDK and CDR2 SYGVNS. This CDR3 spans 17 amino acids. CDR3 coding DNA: TGTGCCAGTTCGGGACTAGCGGGAGAAACTCCTTACAATGAGCAGTTCTTC. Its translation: CASSGLAGETPYNEQFF.

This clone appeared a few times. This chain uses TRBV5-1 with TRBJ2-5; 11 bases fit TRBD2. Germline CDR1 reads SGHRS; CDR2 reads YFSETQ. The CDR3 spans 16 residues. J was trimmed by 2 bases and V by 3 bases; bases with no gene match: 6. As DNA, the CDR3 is TGCGCCAGCAGCTCCACTAGCGGGGGAAGTCAAGAGACCCAGTACTTC. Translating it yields CASSSTSGGSQETQYF.